The clone carrying this T cell receptor (beta chain) has ten or more counts. Its target is unknown. The CDR3 has 14 amino acids. Looked up from germline, CDR1 is MGHDK and CDR2 is SYGVNS. Trimming stripped 3 bases from V and 0 bases from J, with 9 bases between. Sorting isolated naive CD8 T cells as CD8+CD4-CCR7+CD45RA+ events. MiXCR was run by TCRdb on the PCR reads, yielding one entry per CDR3 protein. This sample yields about 300,000 distinct CDR3 sequences, of which about 21% are seen a single time; about 0.79% belongs to the top ten. The data belong to a study of molecular identifiers for immune sequencing clone quantification. Study-wide results and caveats: Whereas clones above 20 RNA copies held under 1% of naive-cell molecules, they held over 98% of effector molecules.

The sample taken for sequencing was naive CD8+ T cells from blood, with Jurkat cell RNA spiked in. Specified subset: FACS-sorted CD8+CD4-CCR7+CD45RA+ naive T cells. The chain carries TRBV25-1 and TRBJ2-7; no clear D. The source of this sequence is a human donor in good health. Some libraries in this study had Jurkat cell RNA spiked in. In nucleotides, the CDR3 is TGTGCCAGCAGTGACGCGTGGAACTCCTACGAGCAGTACTTC. This encodes CASSDAWNSYEQYF.